These 18 T cell receptor beta chains came from one sample sequenced in a study of T cells after yellow fever vaccination. TCRdb used MiXCR to reprocess the 5' RACE reads, holding one entry per CDR3 protein. The sample includes around 610,000 distinct CDR3 sequences, about 13% seen only once; the top ten take over 12%. Source: PBMCs, taken on the day of the yellow fever booster vaccination. These receptors were taken from a man aged 25-45 years who received the YFV17D yellow fever vaccine.

This clonotype was recorded many times. This chain joins TRBV5-1 and TRBJ2-7; the D gene could be TRBD1 or TRBD2 (5 bases each). The CDR3 spans 14 residues. In germline, CDR1 is SGHRS, CDR2 YFSETQ. The germline V and J ends were trimmed by 1 base and 2 bases, with 10 bases remaining between them. The CDR3 DNA sequence: TGCGCCAGCAGCTTGTCGGGGCAGACCTACGAGCAGTACTTC. Amino acids: CASSLSGQTYEQYF.

This clonotype has just a few counts. The CDR3 DNA sequence: TGCGCCAGCAGCAACGATCTACGGGGGTGGGATACGCAGTATTTT. Encoded protein: CASSNDLRGWDTQYF. The rearrangement uses TRBV4-3 and TRBJ2-3, with D perhaps TRBD2 (6 bases). The CDR3 contains 15 residues. From germline, CDR1 is LGHNA and CDR2 YSLEER. V lost 5 bases to trimming and J lost 6 bases, with 18 bases between them.

This clonotype was seen more than once but under ten times. The chain joins TRBV11-2 to TRBJ2-3; D remains unclear. V was clipped by 5 bases and J by 2 bases, with 11 bases between them. Germline V gives CDR1 SGHAT, CDR2 FQNNGV. The CDR3 is 14 amino acids. CDR3 residues: CASSPTQVTDTQYF. Here the CDR3 DNA reads TGTGCCAGCAGCCCAACGCAGGTCACAGATACGCAGTATTTT.

In its sample, this clonotype was seen many times. The chain recombines TRBV27 with TRBJ2-7; tentative D call: TRBD1 (5 bases). The CDR3 spans 13 residues. CDR1 MNHEY and CDR2 SMNVEV come from the germline V gene (reference sequence). V was pared by 6 bases and J by 2 bases, with 11 bases between. Here the CDR3 reads CASSHRQPYEQYF. CDR3 nucleotide sequence: TGTGCCAGCAGCCACCGACAGCCCTACGAGCAGTACTTC.

The rearrangement uses TRBV3-1 and TRBJ2-7; no definite D call. Germline V gene data show CDR1 as LGHDT and CDR2 as YNNKEL (reference sequence). Between the trimmed V and J ends, which lost 4 bases and 7 bases, there was a span of 14 bases. The CDR3 runs 13 residues. The CDR3 reads CASSPRPLPEQYF. For the CDR3, the DNA is TGTGCCAGCAGCCCTCGGCCCCTTCCGGAGCAGTACTTC.

This clonotype came up a few times. The rearrangement joins TRBV7-9 to TRBJ1-4, with D possibly matching TRBD1 (6 bases). CDR3 size: 14 residues. Trimming left V 1 base short and J 8 bases short, with 11 bases between. Germline V lookup: CDR1 SEHNR, CDR2 FQNEAQ (reference sequence). CDR3 amino acids: CASSLVRGGEKLFF. DNA for the CDR3: TGTGCCAGCAGCTTAGTCAGGGGAGGCGAAAAACTGTTTTTT.

This clonotype showed up many times. This chain links TRBV29-1 with TRBJ2-3, with D tentatively TRBD1 (6 bases). Trimming left V 7 bases short and J 1 base short, with 12 bases between. CDR3 length: 13 amino acids. CDR1 is SQVTM, CDR2 ANQGSEA, per germline. Here the CDR3 reads CSATGSGTDTQYF. The CDR3 DNA reads as TGCAGCGCCACAGGGTCCGGCACAGATACGCAGTATTTT.

This clonotype has just a few counts. The chain recombines TRBV5-1 with TRBJ2-4; D is unclear. The CDR3 runs 15 residues. From germline, CDR1 is SGHRS and CDR2 YFSETQ. Trimming stripped 1 base from V and 2 bases from J, with 10 bases between. CDR3: CASSLSGFTKNIQYF. The CDR3 DNA reads TGCGCCAGCAGCTTGAGTGGCTTTACCAAAAACATTCAGTACTTC.

The chain uses TRBV20-1 and TRBJ1-1, with D perhaps TRBD1 (5 bases). The CDR3 runs to 12 residues. Germline V lookup: CDR1 DFQATT, CDR2 SNEGSKA (reference sequence). The ends were cut back, 3 bases at V and 6 bases at J, with 11 bases in the middle. The CDR3 loop is CSASGGSAEAFF. The CDR3 DNA reads TGCAGTGCTAGCGGGGGTTCGGCTGAAGCTTTCTTT.

The chain links TRBV7-9 to TRBJ1-1, with unresolved D. The CDR3 runs to 12 residues. V was trimmed by 10 bases and J by 3 bases, leaving 12 bases between them. Germline V gene sequence: CDR1 SEHNR, CDR2 FQNEAQ (reference sequence). The CDR3 bases are TGTGCCAACGGGGAGTGGGACACTGAAGCTTTCTTT. Its protein is CANGEWDTEAFF. The complete variable domain, with remaining parts taken from reference TRBV7-9 and TRBJ1-1, reads DTGVSQNPRHKITKRGQNVTFRCDPISEHNRLYWYRQTLGQGPEFLTYFQNEAQLEKSRLLSDRFSAERPKGSFSTLEIQRTEQGDSAMYLCANGEWDTEAFFGQGTRLTVV.

This clonotype came up many times. J is TRBJ2-5 and V is TRBV5-4, with 8 bases lining up with TRBD2. The CDR3 loop spans 14 amino acids. Germline-derived CDR1 and CDR2 are SGHNT and YYREEE (reference sequence). The trim removed 6 bases at V and 4 bases at J, leaving 8 bases unmatched. CDR3 in amino acids: CASTGGEGGETQYF. CDR3 bases: TGTGCCAGCACCGGGGGGGAAGGGGGAGAGACCCAGTACTTC.

This clonotype was recorded a few times. V and J are TRBV16 and TRBJ2-7; 9 nucleotides line up with TRBD1. V was clipped by 3 bases and J by 0 bases; unmatched bases: 12. The CDR3 is made up of 18 amino acids. CDR1 and CDR2 (germline): KGHSY, FQNENV. Here the CDR3 reads CASSQEFPGQGLSYEQYF. The CDR3 DNA follows: TGTGCCAGCAGCCAGGAATTCCCGGGACAGGGTCTCTCCTACGAGCAGTACTTC.

This clonotype was counted a few times. The chain carries TRBV6-5 and TRBJ2-1, with D possibly being TRBD1 (6 bases). CDR1 is MNHEY and CDR2 is SVGAGI in the germline V gene. The CDR3 length is 15 residues. V was trimmed by 5 bases and J by 4 bases, leaving 15 bases between them. CDR3 bases: TGTGCCAGCAGTAACAGGGAGATGGGTTACAATGAGCAGTTCTTC. The encoded protein is CASSNREMGYNEQFF.

The chain combines TRBV20-1 with TRBJ2-7; possible D gene TRBD2, 7 bases. Germline V gives CDR1 DFQATT, CDR2 SNEGSKA (reference sequence). This CDR3 has 12 residues. Trimming stripped 7 bases from V and 7 bases from J, with 17 bases between. For the CDR3, the DNA is TGCAGTGGGGGTTTACAGGGAGGGGAGCAGTACTTC. Its translation is CSGGLQGGEQYF.

This sequence joins TRBV7-6 and TRBJ1-1; 10 nucleotides match TRBD1. From germline, CDR1 is SGHVS and CDR2 FNYEAQ. The trim removed 5 bases at V and 5 bases at J, leaving 8 bases unmatched. CDR3 length: 15 amino acids. CDR3 in amino acids: CASSREDRGVTEAFF. The CDR3 DNA sequence: TGTGCCAGCAGCAGGGAGGACAGGGGGGTAACTGAAGCTTTCTTT.

The table lists this clonotype with a few counts. The chain uses TRBV20-1 and TRBJ2-5; 11 positions match TRBD2. Losses at the gene ends were 6 bases for V and 7 bases for J; bases not matched to a gene: 16. There are 16 residues in the CDR3. Per the germline V gene, CDR1 is DFQATT and CDR2 is SNEGSKA (reference sequence). CDR3 sequence reads: CSATPGLAESGGTQYF. CDR3 DNA: TGCAGTGCGACTCCGGGACTAGCGGAATCTGGGGGGACCCAGTACTTC.

V gene TRBV9 combines with J gene TRBJ1-2, with TRBD1 as a possible D gene (5 bases). The ends were cut back, 0 bases at V and 8 bases at J, with 23 bases in the middle. This CDR3 contains 17 residues. Germline CDR1 SGDLS, CDR2 YYNGEE. This CDR3 is CASSVGQTVFVGPGYTF. The CDR3, as DNA: TGTGCCAGCAGCGTAGGACAGACGGTGTTCGTGGGGCCGGGCTACACCTTC.

V usage is TRBV29-1 and J usage is TRBJ2-3, with 12 bases matching TRBD2. Germline CDR1 reads SQVTM; CDR2 reads ANQGSEA. The J segment lost 8 bases and the V segment lost 3 bases, leaving 12 bases of the junction unmatched. CDR3 length: 16 amino acids. CDR3 DNA: TGCAGCGTTGACTCCCCGACTAGCGGGAGTGGAGTTACGCAGTATTTT. This translates into CSVDSPTSGSGVTQYF.